This T cell receptor (beta chain) was sequenced during a study of cytomegalovirus exposure and HLA in healthy donors. Use of 60 Vbeta and 13 Jbeta primers characterized the PCR. Using immunoSEQ multiplex PCR, the repertoire was profiled, and TCRdb retains in-frame clones only, with some absent. The table records some 150,000 clones, roughly 85% of them present only once. The CDR3 is made up of 13 amino acids. Trimming removed 0 bases at V and 2 bases at J, with 4 bases between. CDR1 LGHNA and CDR2 YNFKEQ come from the germline V gene. Material: PBMCs. The receptor was derived from a man aged 35 to 55 in good health and CMV-seronegative. This sequence joins TRBV4-2 and TRBJ2-5; no reliable D call. Here the CDR3 DNA reads TGTGCCAGCAGCCAAGATAGTCAAGAGACCCAGTACTTC. It codes for CASSQDSQETQYF.